The rows below give T cell receptor beta chains drawn from one sample of a study of T cell changes during pregnancy in multiple sclerosis. Repertoires were generated with immunoSEQ multiplex PCR, while TCRdb's copy carries only in-frame clones and drops some. The sample records 55,000 or so clones, approximately 90% being singletons. Sequences were derived from CD4+ T cells from peripheral blood mononuclear cells, sampled in the first trimester of pregnancy. Receptor source: a female donor with multiple sclerosis, enrolled in a pregnancy study. CDR3s leave out the opening cysteine and the closing phenylalanine or tryptophan.

TRBV6-1	ASSVKQMNTEAF
TRBV7-2	ASSLLAGGLGEQF
TRBV5-5	ASSLAKGRGTNQPQH
TRBV30	AWSPGIRANEKLF
TRBV9	ASSVSAGGGEQY
TRBV15	ATSRDLRASNQPQH
TRBV7-6	ASSLAGAGTEAF
TRBV9	ASSVGRSYYGYT
TRBV5-4	ASSLRGAKNTEAF
TRBV27	ASSLSHGYHEQY
TRBV11-2	ASSLTGGAGNTIY
TRBV7-8	ASSLSTSGRGEQY
TRBV5-1	ASSLEAATEAF
TRBV11-3	ASSLDGRGASNEQF
TRBV2	ASAKARGALEPQH
TRBV10-3	AISESGTGVYNEQF
TRBV27	ASSRGYEQY
TRBV20-1	SAGAGETQY
TRBV16	ASSQFTGGGQF
TRBV28	ASSLPYRLAGVNEQF
TRBV5-1	ASSLASTGGSGYT
TRBV6-1	ASSEGHQYEQY
TRBV6-6	ASRPGQGMGYT
TRBV6-6	ASRNSGAEDTQY
TRBV5-1	ASRAQGSTDTQY
TRBV29-1	SVPGQGALETQY
TRBV5-1	ASSLSGQGGYT
TRBV5-1	ASSGRDRGGTEAF
TRBV7-2	ASSSGQGGEKLF
TRBV7-9	ASSLSGRVTYEQY
TRBV25-1	ASSESTGGVRNEKLF
TRBV30	AWRKQGAFLLAETQY
TRBV15	ATSASPGQVSSGSPYEQY
TRBV19	ASRQGAYGYT
TRBV5-4	ASSLVGIQETQY
TRBV10-3	AISDRLRSASYEQY
TRBV11-1	ASSTRTGLEQY
TRBV7-9	ASSWAATNEKLF
TRBV10-3	ATNRDRLYEQY
TRBV5-4	ASSLDVSRQGTPLH
TRBV15	ATSRAPEGAGGDEQY
TRBV19	ASSINAGTDTQY
TRBV13	ASSPRQGRTEAF
TRBV11-2	ASSFGRETQY
TRBV4-1	ASSQAKVVGLAGGDTQY
TRBV7-9	ASSLTGGGYT